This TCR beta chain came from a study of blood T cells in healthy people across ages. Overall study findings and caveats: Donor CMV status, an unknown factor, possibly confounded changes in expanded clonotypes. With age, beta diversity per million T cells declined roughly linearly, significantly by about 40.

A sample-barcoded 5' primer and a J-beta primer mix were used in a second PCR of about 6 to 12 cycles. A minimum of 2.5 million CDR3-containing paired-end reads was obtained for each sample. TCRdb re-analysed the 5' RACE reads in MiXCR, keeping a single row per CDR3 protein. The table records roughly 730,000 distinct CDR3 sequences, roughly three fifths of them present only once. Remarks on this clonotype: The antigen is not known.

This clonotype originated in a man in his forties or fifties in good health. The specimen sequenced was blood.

CDR3 in amino acids: CSAPTLYNEQFF. Here the CDR3 DNA reads TGCAGTGCTCCTACTCTCTACAATGAGCAGTTCTTC. The V call is TRBV20-1, the J call TRBJ2-1, with D unclear. Germline V gives CDR1 DFQATT, CDR2 SNEGSKA (reference sequence). The CDR3 length is 12 residues. Trimming left V 5 bases short and J 3 bases short, with 8 bases between.